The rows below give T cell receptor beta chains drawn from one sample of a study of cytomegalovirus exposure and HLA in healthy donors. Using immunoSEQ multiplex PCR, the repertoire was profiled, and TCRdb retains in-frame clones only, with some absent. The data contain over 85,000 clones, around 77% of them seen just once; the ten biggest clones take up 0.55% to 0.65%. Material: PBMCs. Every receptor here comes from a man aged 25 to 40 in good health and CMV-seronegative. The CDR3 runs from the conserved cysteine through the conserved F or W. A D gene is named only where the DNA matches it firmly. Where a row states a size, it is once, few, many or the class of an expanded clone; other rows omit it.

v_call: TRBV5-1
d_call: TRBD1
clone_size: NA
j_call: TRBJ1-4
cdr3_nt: TGCGCCAGCAGCTTAGGGACAGTCGATGAAAAACTGTTTTTT
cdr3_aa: CASSLGTVDEKLFF

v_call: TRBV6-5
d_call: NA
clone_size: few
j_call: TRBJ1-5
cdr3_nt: TGTGCCACCCGGGAGGGGGTCGATCAGCCCCAGCATTTT
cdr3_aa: CATREGVDQPQHF

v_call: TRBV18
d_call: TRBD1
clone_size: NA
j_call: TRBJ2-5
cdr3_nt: TGTGCCAGCTCAGACTGGGACAGGAACCAAGAGACCCAGTACTTC
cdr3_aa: CASSDWDRNQETQYF

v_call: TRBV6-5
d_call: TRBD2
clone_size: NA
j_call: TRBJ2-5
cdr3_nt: TGTGCCAGCAGTTACTCGAATATTCTAGCGGGGGAGACCCAGTACTTC
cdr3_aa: CASSYSNILAGETQYF

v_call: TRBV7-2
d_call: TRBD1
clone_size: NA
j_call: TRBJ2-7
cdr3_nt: TGTGCCAGCAGCCCACTCCGGGGACAGGGGGCTTACTACGAGCAGTACTTC
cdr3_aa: CASSPLRGQGAYYEQYF

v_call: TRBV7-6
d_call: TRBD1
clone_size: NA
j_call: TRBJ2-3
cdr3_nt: TGTGCCAGCAGCCCAGGACAGGGGTCAGATACGCAGTATTTT
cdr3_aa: CASSPGQGSDTQYF

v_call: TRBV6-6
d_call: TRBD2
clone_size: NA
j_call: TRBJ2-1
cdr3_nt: TGTGCCAGCAGTTACTCGTCACTAGCGAGCAATGAGCAGTTCTTC
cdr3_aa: CASSYSSLASNEQFF

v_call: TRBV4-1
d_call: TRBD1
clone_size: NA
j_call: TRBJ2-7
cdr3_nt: TGCGCCAGCAGCCAAGGACAGGGTACGTCCTACGAGCAGTACTTC
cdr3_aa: CASSQGQGTSYEQYF

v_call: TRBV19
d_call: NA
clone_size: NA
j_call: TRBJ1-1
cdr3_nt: TGTGCCAGTAGGACAGTCATGAACACTGAAGCTTTCTTT
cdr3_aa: CASRTVMNTEAFF

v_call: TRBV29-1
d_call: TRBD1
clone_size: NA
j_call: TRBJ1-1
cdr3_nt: TGCAGCGTGCGGACAGGGAGGTACACTGAAGCTTTCTTT
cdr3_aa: CSVRTGRYTEAFF

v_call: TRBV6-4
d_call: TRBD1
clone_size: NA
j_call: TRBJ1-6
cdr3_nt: TGTGCCAGCAGTGAACAGGGGTCACGCTCACCCCTCCACTTT
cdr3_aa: CASSEQGSRSPLHF

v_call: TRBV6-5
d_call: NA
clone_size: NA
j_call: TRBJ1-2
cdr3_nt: TGTGCCAGCAGTTACCAGGGCTCCCATGGCTACACCTTC
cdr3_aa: CASSYQGSHGYTF

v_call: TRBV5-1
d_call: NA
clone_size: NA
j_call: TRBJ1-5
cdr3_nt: TGCGCCAGCAGCTTGGAGCTGGGGCGCCAGCCCCAGCATTTT
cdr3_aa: CASSLELGRQPQHF

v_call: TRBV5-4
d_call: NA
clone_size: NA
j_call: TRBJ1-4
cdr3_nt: TGTGCCAGCAGCTTCGGGTTCGCGGCTAATGAAAAACTGTTTTTT
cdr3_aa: CASSFGFAANEKLFF

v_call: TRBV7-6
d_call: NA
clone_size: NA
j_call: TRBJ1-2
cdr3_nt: TGTGCCAGCAGCTTAGCTCAAAACTATGGCTACACCTTC
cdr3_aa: CASSLAQNYGYTF

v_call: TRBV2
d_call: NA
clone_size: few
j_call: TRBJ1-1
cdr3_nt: TGTGCCAGCAGTTCGGACAGGAACACTGAAGCTTTCTTT
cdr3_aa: CASSSDRNTEAFF

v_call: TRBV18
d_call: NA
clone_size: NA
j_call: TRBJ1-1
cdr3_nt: TGTGCCAGCTCACTGAAACAGGCGAACACTGAAGCTTTCTTT
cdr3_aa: CASSLKQANTEAFF

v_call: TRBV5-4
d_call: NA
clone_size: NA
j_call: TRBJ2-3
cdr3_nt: TGTGCCAGCAGCATGACGGGAGATACGCAGTATTTT
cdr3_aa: CASSMTGDTQYF

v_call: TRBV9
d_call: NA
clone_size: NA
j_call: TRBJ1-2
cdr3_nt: TGTGCCAGCAGCTTACGGGCGGACACCTCCTCTAACTATGGCTACACCTTC
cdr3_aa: CASSLRADTSSNYGYTF

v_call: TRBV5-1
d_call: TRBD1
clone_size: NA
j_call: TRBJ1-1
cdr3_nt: TGCGCCAGCAGCCCGATGATGACAGGGTTGAACACTGAAGCTTTCTTT
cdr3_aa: CASSPMMTGLNTEAFF

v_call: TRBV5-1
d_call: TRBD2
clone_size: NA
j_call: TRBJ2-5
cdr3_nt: TGCGCCAGCAGCCCCGGGACTAGCGGGGAGACCCAGTACTTC
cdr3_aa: CASSPGTSGETQYF

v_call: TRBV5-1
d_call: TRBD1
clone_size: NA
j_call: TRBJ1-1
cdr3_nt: TGCGCCAGCAGCACTGGACAGGGTATGAACACTGAAGCTTTCTTT
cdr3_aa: CASSTGQGMNTEAFF

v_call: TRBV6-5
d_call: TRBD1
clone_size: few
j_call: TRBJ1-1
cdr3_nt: TGTGCCAGCAGTCAAACAGGGGGGTTCGCTGAAGCTTTCTTT
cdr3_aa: CASSQTGGFAEAFF

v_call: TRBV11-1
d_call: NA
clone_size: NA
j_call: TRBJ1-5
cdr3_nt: TGTGCCAGCAGCTGGGGGGGAAGCAATCAGCCCCAGCATTTT
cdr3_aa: CASSWGGSNQPQHF

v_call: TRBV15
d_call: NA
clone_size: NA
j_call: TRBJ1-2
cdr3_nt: TGTGCCACCAGCAGGCGGACAGATATCAACTATGGCTACACCTTC
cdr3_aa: CATSRRTDINYGYTF

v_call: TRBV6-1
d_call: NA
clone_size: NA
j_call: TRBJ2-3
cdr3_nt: TGTGCCAGCAGTGAATGGGCGATGGAGGGCCGACCAGATACGCAGTATTTT
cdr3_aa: CASSEWAMEGRPDTQYF

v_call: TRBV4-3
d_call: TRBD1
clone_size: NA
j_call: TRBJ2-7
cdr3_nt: TGCGCCAGCAGCCCAGGACAGGCTGGCTACGAGCAGTACTTC
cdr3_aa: CASSPGQAGYEQYF

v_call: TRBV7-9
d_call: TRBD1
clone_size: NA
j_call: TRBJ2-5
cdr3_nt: TGTGCCAGCAGCCAATGGACAGGGGGGGAAGAGACCCAGTACTTC
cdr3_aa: CASSQWTGGEETQYF

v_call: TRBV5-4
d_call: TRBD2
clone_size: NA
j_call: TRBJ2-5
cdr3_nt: TGTGCCAGCAGCCGTGCCGGGACTAGCGGGGGGGCTCGGGACTTC
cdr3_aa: CASSRAGTSGGARDF

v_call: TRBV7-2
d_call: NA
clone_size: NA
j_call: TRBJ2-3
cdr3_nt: TGTGCCAGCAGCAGAGGAGGGGGCACAGATACGCAGTATTTT
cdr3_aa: CASSRGGGTDTQYF

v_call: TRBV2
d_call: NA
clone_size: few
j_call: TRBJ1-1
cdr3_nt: TGTGCCAGCAGCTGGACAGAACTAATGAACACTGAAGCTTTCTTT
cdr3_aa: CASSWTELMNTEAFF

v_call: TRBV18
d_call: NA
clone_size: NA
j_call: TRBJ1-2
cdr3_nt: TGTGCCAGCTCACCAGGAGGGAACTATGGCTACACCTTC
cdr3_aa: CASSPGGNYGYTF

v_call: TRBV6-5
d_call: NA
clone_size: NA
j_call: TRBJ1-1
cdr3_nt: TGTGCCAGCAGTTCCTACCCTCTCCACACTGAAGCTTTCTTT
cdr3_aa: CASSSYPLHTEAFF

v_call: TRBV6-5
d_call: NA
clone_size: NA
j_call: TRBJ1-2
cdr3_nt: TGTGCCAGCAGGCCGGGATGGAGGGGTCGCGGCTACACCTTC
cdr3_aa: CASRPGWRGRGYTF

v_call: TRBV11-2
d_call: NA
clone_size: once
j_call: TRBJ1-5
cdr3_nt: TGTGCCAGCAGCAACACCGCGGATCAGCCCCAGCATTTT
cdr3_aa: CASSNTADQPQHF

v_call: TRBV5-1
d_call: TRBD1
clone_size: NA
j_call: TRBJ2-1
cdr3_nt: TGCGCCAGCAGCTTGGAGGGACAGGGAAACAATGAGCAGTTCTTC
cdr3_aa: CASSLEGQGNNEQFF

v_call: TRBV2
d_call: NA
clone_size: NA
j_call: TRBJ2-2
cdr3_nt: TGTGCCAGCAGTTCTCCGGGGGGCCCGGACACCGGGGAGCTGTTTTTT
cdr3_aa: CASSSPGGPDTGELFF

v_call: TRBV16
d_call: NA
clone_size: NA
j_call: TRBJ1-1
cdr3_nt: TGTGCCAGCGGTGGAGCTGAAGCTTTCTTT
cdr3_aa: CASGGAEAFF

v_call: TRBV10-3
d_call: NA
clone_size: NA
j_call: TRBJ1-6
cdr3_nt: TGTGCCACAGGCCCCGGTAGCTCCTATAATTCACCCCTCCACTTT
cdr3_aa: CATGPGSSYNSPLHF

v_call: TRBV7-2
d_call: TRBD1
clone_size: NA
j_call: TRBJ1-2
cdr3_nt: TGTGCCAGCAGAAACAGGGGGTTTACCTCTGGCTACACCTTC
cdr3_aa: CASRNRGFTSGYTF

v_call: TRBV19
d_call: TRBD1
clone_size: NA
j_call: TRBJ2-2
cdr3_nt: TGTGCCAGTAGGCCACTGACAGGGGGCTACACCGGGGAGCTGTTTTTT
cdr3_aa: CASRPLTGGYTGELFF

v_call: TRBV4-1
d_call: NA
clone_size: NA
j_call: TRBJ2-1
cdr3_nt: TGCGCCAGCAGCCTCCACGGACCGGGATCCTACAATGAGCAGTTCTTC
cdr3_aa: CASSLHGPGSYNEQFF

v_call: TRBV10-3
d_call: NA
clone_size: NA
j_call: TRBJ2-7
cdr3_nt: TGTGCCATCAGTGCAGGGTTCTCCTACGAGCAGTACTTC
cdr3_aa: CAISAGFSYEQYF

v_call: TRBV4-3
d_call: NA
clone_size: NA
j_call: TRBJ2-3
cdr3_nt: TGCGCCAGCAGCCAAGGACAGAAAGATACGCAGTATTTT
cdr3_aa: CASSQGQKDTQYF

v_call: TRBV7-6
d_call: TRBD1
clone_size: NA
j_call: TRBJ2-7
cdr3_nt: TGTGCCAGCAGCAGGACAGGGTCCTACGAGCAGTACTTC
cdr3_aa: CASSRTGSYEQYF

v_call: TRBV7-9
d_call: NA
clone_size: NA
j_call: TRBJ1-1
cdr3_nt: TGTGCCAGCAGCTTAACACAGGCTAACACTGAAGCTTTCTTT
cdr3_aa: CASSLTQANTEAFF

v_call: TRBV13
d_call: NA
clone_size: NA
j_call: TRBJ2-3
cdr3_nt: TGTGCCAGCAGCGCGGGACGGAGCACAGATACGCAGTATTTT
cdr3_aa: CASSAGRSTDTQYF

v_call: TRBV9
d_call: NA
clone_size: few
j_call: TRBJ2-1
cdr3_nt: TGTGCCAGCGGGCGGGGACCCGAGGGGGAGCAGTTCTTC
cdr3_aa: CASGRGPEGEQFF

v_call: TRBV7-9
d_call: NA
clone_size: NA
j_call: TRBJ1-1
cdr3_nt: TGTGCCAGCAGCTTCGTAGATCTTCACACTGAAGCTTTCTTT
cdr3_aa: CASSFVDLHTEAFF

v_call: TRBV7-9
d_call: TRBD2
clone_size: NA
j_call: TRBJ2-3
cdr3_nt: TGTGCCAGCAGCCGGTGGACTAGCGGGGAAACAGATACGCAGTATTTT
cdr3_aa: CASSRWTSGETDTQYF

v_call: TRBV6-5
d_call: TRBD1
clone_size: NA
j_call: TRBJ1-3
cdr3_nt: TGTGCCAGCAGTTACTCGGACAGGTCTGGAAACACCATATATTTT
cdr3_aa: CASSYSDRSGNTIYF

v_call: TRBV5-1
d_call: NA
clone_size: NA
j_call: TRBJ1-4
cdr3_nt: TGCGCCAGCAGCTTGTCTCCTTCGCGAGGAGCTAATGAAAAACTGTTTTTT
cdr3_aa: CASSLSPSRGANEKLFF

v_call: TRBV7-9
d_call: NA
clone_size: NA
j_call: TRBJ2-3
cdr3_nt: TGTGCCAGCAGCTCAGTAACCCCAAGCACAGATACGCAGTATTTT
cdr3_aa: CASSSVTPSTDTQYF